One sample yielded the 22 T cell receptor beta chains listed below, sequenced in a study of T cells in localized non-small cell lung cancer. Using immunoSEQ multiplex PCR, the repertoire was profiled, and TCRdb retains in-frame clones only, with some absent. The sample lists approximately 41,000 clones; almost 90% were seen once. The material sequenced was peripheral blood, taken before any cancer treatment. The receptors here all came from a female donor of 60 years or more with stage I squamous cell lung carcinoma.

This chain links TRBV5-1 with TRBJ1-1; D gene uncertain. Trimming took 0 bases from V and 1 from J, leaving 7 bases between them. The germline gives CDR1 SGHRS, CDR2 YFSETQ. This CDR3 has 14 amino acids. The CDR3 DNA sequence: TGCGCCAGCAGCTTGGAGGGCCCGAACACTGAAGCTTTCTTT. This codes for CASSLEGPNTEAFF.

In DNA form, the CDR3 reads TGTGCCAGCTCCCCTGGGGCAGGGGGCGAGCAGTACTTC. This sequence encodes CASSPGAGGEQYF. The chain is built from TRBV18 and TRBJ2-7; 7 bases match TRBD1. This CDR3 contains 13 residues. Germline V gives CDR1 KGHSH, CDR2 LQKENI. V dropped 6 bases and J dropped 6; count of bases not matched to a gene: 8.

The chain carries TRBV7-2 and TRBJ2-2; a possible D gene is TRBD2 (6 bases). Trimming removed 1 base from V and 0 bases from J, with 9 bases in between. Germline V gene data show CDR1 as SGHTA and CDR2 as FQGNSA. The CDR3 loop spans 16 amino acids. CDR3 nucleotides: TGTGCCAGCAGCTTAGTGGGGGGAGCGAACACCGGGGAGCTGTTTTTT. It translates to CASSLVGGANTGELFF.

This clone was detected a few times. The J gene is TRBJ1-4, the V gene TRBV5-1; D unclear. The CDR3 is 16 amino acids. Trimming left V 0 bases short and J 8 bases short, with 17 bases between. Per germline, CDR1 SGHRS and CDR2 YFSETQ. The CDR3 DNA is TGCGCCAGCAGCTTGGGTGGCAGAGCGGTTCGAGAAAAACTGTTTTTT. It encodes CASSLGGRAVREKLFF.

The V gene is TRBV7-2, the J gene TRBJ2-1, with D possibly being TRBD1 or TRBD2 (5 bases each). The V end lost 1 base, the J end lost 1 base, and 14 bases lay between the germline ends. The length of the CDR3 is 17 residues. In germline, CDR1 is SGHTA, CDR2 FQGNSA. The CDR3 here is CASSLGGAGISYNEQFF. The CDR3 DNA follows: TGTGCCAGCAGCTTAGGAGGGGCAGGGATATCCTACAATGAGCAGTTCTTC. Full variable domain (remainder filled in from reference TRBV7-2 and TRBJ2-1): GAGVSQSPSNKVTEKGKDVELRCDPISGHTALYWYRQSLGQGLEFLIYFQGNSAPDKSGLPSDRFSAERTGGSVSTLTIQRTQQEDSAVYLCASSLGGAGISYNEQFFGPGTRLTVL.

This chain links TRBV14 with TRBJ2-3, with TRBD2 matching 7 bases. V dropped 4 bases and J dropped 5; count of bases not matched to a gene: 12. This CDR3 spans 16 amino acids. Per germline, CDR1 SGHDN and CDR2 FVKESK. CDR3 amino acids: CASSLTGGAGRDTQYF. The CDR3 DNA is TGTGCCAGCAGCCTCACGGGAGGAGCGGGTAGAGATACGCAGTATTTT.

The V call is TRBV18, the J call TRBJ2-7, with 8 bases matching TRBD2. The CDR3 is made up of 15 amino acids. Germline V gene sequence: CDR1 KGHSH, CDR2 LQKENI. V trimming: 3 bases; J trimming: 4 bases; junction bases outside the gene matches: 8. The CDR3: CASSPGLGSIYEQYF. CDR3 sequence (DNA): TGTGCCAGCTCACCGGGACTAGGTTCGATTTACGAGCAGTACTTC.

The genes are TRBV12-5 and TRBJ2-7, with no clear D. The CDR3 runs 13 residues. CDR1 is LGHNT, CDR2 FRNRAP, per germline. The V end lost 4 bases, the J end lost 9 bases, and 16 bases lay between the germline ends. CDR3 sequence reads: CASGSRTRRSQYF. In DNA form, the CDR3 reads TGTGCTAGTGGTTCTCGGACCCGTCGATCGCAGTACTTC.

As DNA, the CDR3 is TGCGCCAGCAGGGGATTAGGAGAGACCCAGTACTTC. Amino acids: CASRGLGETQYF. This chain links TRBV5-1 with TRBJ2-5; D not resolved. V was shortened by 5 bases and J by 4 bases, with 9 bases between the two germline ends. Per germline, CDR1 SGHRS and CDR2 YFSETQ. The CDR3 is 12 amino acids.

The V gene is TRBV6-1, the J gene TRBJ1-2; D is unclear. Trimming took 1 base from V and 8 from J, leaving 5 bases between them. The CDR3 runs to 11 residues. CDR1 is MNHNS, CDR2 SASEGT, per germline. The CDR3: CASSEVWGYTF. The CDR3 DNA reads TGTGCCAGCAGTGAAGTTTGGGGCTACACCTTC.

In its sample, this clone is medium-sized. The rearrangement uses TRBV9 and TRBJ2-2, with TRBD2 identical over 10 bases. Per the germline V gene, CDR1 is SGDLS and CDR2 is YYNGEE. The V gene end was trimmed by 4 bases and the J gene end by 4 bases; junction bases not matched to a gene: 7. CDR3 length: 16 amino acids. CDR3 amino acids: CASSPGRTSGTGELFF. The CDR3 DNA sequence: TGTGCCAGCAGCCCCGGAAGGACTAGCGGCACCGGGGAGCTGTTTTTT. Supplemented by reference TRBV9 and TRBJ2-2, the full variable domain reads DSGVTQTPKHLITATGQRVTLRCSPRSGDLSVYWYQQSLDQGLQFLIQYYNGEERAKGNILERFSAQQFPDLHSELNLSSLELGDSALYFCASSPGRTSGTGELFFGEGSRLTVL.

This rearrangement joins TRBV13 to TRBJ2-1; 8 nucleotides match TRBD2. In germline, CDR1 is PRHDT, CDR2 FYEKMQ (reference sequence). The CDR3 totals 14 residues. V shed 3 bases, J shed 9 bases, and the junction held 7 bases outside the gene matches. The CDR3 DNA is TGTGCCAGCAGCTTGGGACTAGTGTGGGGTGAGCAGTTCTTC. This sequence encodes CASSLGLVWGEQFF.

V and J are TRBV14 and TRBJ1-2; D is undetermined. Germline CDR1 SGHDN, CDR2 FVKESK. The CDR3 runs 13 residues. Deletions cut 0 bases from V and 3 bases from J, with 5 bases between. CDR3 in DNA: TGTGCCAGCAGCCAAGATTTAGACTATGGCTACACCTTC. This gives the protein CASSQDLDYGYTF.

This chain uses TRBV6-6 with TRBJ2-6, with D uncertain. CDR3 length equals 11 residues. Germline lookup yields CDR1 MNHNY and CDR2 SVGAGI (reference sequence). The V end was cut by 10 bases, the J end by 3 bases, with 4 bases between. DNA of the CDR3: TGTGCCACCGATGGGGCCAACGTCCTGACTTTC. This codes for CATDGANVLTF.

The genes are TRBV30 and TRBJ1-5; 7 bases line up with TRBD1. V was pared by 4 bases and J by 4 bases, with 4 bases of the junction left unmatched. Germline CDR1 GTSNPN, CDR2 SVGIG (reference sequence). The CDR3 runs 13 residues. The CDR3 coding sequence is TGTGCCTGGACCTCGGACAGGAATCAGCCCCAGCATTTT. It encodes CAWTSDRNQPQHF.

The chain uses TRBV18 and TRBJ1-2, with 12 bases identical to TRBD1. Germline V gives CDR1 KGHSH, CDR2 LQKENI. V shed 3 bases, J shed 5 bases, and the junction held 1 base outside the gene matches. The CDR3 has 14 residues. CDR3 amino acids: CASSPGQGAYGYTF. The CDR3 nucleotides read TGTGCCAGCTCACCGGGACAGGGGGCGTATGGCTACACCTTC. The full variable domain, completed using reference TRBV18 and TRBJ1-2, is NAGVMQNPRHLVRRRGQEARLRCSPMKGHSHVYWYRQLPEEGLKFMVYLQKENIIDESGMPKERFSAEFPKEGPSILRIQQVVRGDSAAYFCASSPGQGAYGYTFGSGTRLTVV.

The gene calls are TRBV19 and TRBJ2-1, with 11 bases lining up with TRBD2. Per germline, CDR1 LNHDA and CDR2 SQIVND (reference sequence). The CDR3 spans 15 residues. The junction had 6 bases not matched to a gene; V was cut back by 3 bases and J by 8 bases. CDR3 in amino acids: CASSITSGSSYEQFF. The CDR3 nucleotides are TGTGCCAGTAGTATTACTAGCGGGAGTAGTTATGAGCAGTTCTTC.

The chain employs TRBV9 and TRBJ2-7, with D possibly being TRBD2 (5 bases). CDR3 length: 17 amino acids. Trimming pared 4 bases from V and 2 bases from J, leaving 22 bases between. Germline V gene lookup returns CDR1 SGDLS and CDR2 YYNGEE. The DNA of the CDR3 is TGTGCCAGCAGCCCAGTCCCGAGAGGTGGTAGCGCCTACGAGCAGTACTTC. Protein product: CASSPVPRGGSAYEQYF.

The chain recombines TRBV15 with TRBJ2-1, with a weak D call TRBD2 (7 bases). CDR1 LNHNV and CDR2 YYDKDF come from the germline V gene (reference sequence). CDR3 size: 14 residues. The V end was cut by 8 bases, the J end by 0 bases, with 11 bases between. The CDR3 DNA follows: TGTGCCACCGGTCGGGGGGCCTCCTACAATGAGCAGTTCTTC. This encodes CATGRGASYNEQFF.

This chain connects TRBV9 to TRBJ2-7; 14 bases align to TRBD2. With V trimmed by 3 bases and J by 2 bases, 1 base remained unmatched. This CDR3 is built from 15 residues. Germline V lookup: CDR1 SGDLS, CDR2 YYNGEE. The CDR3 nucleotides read TGTGCCAGCAGCGAGGGACTAGCGGGGGCCTACGAGCAGTACTTC. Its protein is CASSEGLAGAYEQYF.

DNA of the CDR3: TGTGCCAGCAGCGTAAAGGGACTAGCGGGAGGGTTGAATGAGCAGTTCTTC. Translating gives CASSVKGLAGGLNEQFF. The chain links TRBV9 to TRBJ2-1; TRBD2 matches at 16 bases. Germline CDR1 is SGDLS and CDR2 is YYNGEE. This CDR3 region has 17 residues. With 1 base clipped from V and 7 bases from J, the junction kept 5 bases outside the gene matches.

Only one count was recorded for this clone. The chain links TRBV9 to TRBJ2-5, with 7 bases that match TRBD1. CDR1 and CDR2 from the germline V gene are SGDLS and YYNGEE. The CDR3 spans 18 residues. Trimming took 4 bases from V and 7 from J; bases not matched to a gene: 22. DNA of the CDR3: TGTGCCAGCAGCCCTTCAAAAAGGGGGCTAAACAAGTTCGGGACCCAGTACTTC. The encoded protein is CASSPSKRGLNKFGTQYF.